The next 5 T cell receptor beta chains were all read from a single sample in a study of Graves' ophthalmopathy and Graves' hyperthyroidism. CDR3 regions of TCR beta were amplified from RNA transcripts. HTBI-primed RT-PCR formed the first round, and a multiplex PCR formed the second. One entry per CDR3 protein, called by TCRdb with MiXCR from the multiplex PCR reads. Among a few hundred thousand distinct CDR3 sequences, approximately 17% were seen once, and the ten largest hold 2.4%. The sample taken for sequencing was peripheral blood. Receptors were obtained from an adult woman with stable Graves' hyperthyroidism.

This clonotype was seen repeatedly, ten times or more. CDR3 loop: CASSLAQGGGTEAFF. CDR3 coding DNA: TGCGCCAGCAGCTTGGCCCAGGGGGGGGGAACTGAAGCTTTCTTT. The chain recombines TRBV5-1 with TRBJ1-1; 7 nucleotides line up with TRBD1. Germline V lookup: CDR1 SGHRS, CDR2 YFSETQ. J lost 5 bases, V lost 0 bases, and 7 bases had no gene match. CDR3 length equals 15 residues. The variable domain in full, completed from reference TRBV5-1 and TRBJ1-1, reads KAGVTQTPRYLIKTRGQQVTLSCSPISGHRSVSWYQQTPGQGLQFLFEYFSETQRNKGNFPGRFSGRQFSNSRSEMNVSTLELGDSALYLCASSLAQGGGTEAFFGQGTRLTVV.

This clonotype was detected ten times or more. The gene calls are TRBV28 and TRBJ1-5; maybe TRBD1 (6 bases). Trimming pared 3 bases from V and 5 bases from J, leaving 14 bases between. Germline V gene sequence: CDR1 MDHEN, CDR2 SYDVKM. CDR3 length: 15 amino acids. The DNA for the CDR3 is TGTGCCAGCAGTTTCGGTGGGGGGCGTCATCAGCCCCAGCATTTT. Amino acid sequence: CASSFGGGRHQPQHF.

At least ten counts were recorded for this clonotype. The rearrangement links TRBV6-2 or TRBV6-3 to TRBJ1-1; 7 bases are shared with TRBD1. The germline CDR1 and CDR2 sequences are MNHEY and SVGEGT. Unmatched junction bases numbered 3, after V lost 2 bases and J lost 0 bases. This CDR3 is 15 amino acids long. CDR3 residues: CASSYPGQMNTEAFF. CDR3 DNA sequence: TGTGCCAGCAGTTACCCGGGACAGATGAACACTGAAGCTTTCTTT.

This clonotype was seen ten or more times. The chain uses TRBV6-4 and TRBJ1-1; 7 bases fit TRBD1. V gave up 5 bases and J gave up 4 bases; unmatched junction bases: 4. The CDR3 is made up of 13 amino acids. The germline CDR1 and CDR2 sequences are MRHNA and SNTAGT. The CDR3 nucleotides are TGTGCCAGCAGTCAGACAGGGAGCACTGAAGCTTTCTTT. The encoded protein is CASSQTGSTEAFF.

This clonotype came up many times. CDR3 nucleotide sequence: TGTGCCAGCAGTTATGGGCGGAGGGGAGGCAATCAGCCCCAGCATTTT. As protein: CASSYGRRGGNQPQHF. V and J are TRBV28 and TRBJ1-5, with a possible D match to TRBD1 (5 bases). CDR3 size: 16 residues. Trimming shortened V by 4 bases and J by 2 bases, and 15 bases separated the two germline ends. CDR1 and CDR2 from the germline V gene are MDHEN and SYDVKM.